This entry is about one T cell receptor beta chain. Its antigen is as yet unknown. This sample is drawn from a study of shared clonotypes between healthy human individuals. Germline V CDR1 and CDR2: MNHEY, SMNVEV (reference sequence). The junction had 7 bases not matched to a gene; V was cut back by 5 bases and J by 7 bases. The CDR3 spans 16 residues. The study, taken as a whole, reports: Clonotype sharing across a few donors was observed for around 5% of naive CD4 clonotypes. Sampling covered nothing but blood. Tissue TCR repertoires likely differ from those found in blood.

Genomic DNA per cell subset filled all wells of several immunoSEQ plates. The authors' processing: There were no quality scores in the junction-only immunoSEQ sequences, so filtering differed. This table comes from immunoSEQ multiplex PCR, and its TCRdb copy is limited to in-frame clones, with some not included. The DNA gave D and trimming, while V, J and clone size come from that table. The data show 2,500,000 or so clones, with around 90% seen just once and around 0.14% held by the top ten. V usage is TRBV27 and J usage is TRBJ1-6; TRBD1 aligns across 11 bases. The source is a man between 18 and 29 years old in good health. The sequencing input was naive CD4+ T cells sorted from blood. Subset reported: CD45RA+ positively selected. The CDR3 reads CASSLGTGGKNSPLHF. The CDR3, as DNA: TGTGCCAGCAGTCTAGGGACAGGGGGGAAAAATTCACCCCTCCACTTT.